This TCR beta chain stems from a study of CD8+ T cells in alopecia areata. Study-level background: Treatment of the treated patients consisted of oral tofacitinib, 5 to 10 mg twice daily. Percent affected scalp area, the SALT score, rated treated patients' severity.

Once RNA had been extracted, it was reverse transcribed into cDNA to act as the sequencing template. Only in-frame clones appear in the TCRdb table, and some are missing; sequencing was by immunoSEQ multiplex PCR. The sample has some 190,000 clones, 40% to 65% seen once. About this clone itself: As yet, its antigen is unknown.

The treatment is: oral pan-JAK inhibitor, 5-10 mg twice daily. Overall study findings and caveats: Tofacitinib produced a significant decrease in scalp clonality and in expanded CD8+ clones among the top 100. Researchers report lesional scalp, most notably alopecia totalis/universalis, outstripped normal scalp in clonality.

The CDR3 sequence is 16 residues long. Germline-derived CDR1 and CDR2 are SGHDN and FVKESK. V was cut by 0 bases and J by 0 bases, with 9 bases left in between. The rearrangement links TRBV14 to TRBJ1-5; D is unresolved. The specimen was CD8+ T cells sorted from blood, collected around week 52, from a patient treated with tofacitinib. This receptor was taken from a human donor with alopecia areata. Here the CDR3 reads CASSQDEISSNQPQHF. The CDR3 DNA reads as TGTGCCAGCAGCCAAGATGAGATTTCTAGCAATCAGCCCCAGCATTTT.